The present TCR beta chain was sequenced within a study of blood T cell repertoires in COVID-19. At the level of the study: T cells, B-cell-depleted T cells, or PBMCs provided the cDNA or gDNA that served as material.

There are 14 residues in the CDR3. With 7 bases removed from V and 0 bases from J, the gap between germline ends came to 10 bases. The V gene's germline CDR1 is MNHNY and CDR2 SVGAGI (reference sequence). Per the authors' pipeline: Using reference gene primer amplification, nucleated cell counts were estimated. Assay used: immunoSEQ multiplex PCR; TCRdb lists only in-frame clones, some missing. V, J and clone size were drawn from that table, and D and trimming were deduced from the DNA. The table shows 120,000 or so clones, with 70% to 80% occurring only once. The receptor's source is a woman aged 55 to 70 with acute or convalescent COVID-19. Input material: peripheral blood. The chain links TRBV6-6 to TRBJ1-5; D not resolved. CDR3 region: CASKRTYSNQPQHF. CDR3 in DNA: TGTGCCAGCAAGAGAACTTATAGCAATCAGCCCCAGCATTTT.